This TCR beta chain was found in a study of Graves' ophthalmopathy and Graves' hyperthyroidism. Study at large: Hyperthyroidism showing no ophthalmopathy within 18 months of follow-up was stable.

The study's findings and limits: Blood also harbored most expanded thyroid clonotypes above 0.001 frequency.

CDR3 size: 12 residues. Germline V gives CDR1 ENHRY, CDR2 SYGVKD. Concerning this clonotype itself: The target antigen is unknown. A junction boundary mismatches the germline segment, possibly from a read error.

Hyperthyroidism cases were recent diagnoses of under 2 months' duration in people aged 18 to 65. The sequenced template was RNA, covering the TCR beta CDR3 region. Second-round multiplex PCR followed a first-round RT-PCR using HTBI primers. Via MiXCR, TCRdb re-called the multiplex PCR reads, giving one row per CDR3 protein. Among about 600,000 distinct CDR3 sequences listed, under 40% were seen once. The receptor comes from an adult man with Graves' hyperthyroidism. Sequencing input: peripheral blood or thyroid tissue (not recorded which). The V gene is TRBV10-3, the J gene TRBJ1-2; the D is unclear. The CDR3 region is CVISEAGCGYTF. CDR3 nucleotide sequence: TGTGTCATCAGTGAAGCTGGGTGTGGCTACACCTTC.